Below, 28 T cell receptor beta chains from the same sample are listed, as sequenced in a study of technical replicates of blood from several donors (dated by TCRdb to 2016 to 2017). The library relied on the immunoSEQ multiplex PCR assay. TCRdb stores this immuneACCESS table with in-frame sequences only. Part of the clones is absent; in the studies checked, under half of the shortfall reflects unresolved V genes, and no reason is known for the rest. The sample records 55,000 to 80,000 clones, roughly 93% of which are singletons. The top ten clonotypes cover about 0.26% of the sample. The sample comprised T cells isolated from PBMCs. The receptors were gathered from a human donor in good health.

The chain joins TRBV11-2 to TRBJ2-6; tentatively, D is TRBD2 (5 bases). Looked up from germline, CDR1 is SGHAT and CDR2 is FQNNGV. The CDR3 consists of 15 residues. Trimming left V 1 base short and J 4 bases short, with 8 bases between. Here the CDR3 DNA reads TGTGCCAGCAGCTTAGGGGGAGCCGGGGCCAACGTCCTGACTTTC. Protein product: CASSLGGAGANVLTF.

The chain employs TRBV5-1 and TRBJ2-7; 9 bases are a match to TRBD2. V lost 4 bases to trimming and J lost 4 bases; unmatched junction nucleotides: 6. The CDR3 covers 14 residues. Germline CDR1 reads SGHRS; CDR2 reads YFSETQ. CDR3 in amino acids: CASSERGAGYEQYF. DNA for the CDR3: TGCGCCAGCAGCGAGCGGGGGGCCGGTTACGAGCAGTACTTC.

This chain connects TRBV6-1 to TRBJ2-1; perhaps TRBD1 as D (5 bases). Trimming removed 0 bases from V and 3 bases from J, with 12 bases in between. This CDR3 has 16 amino acids. Germline values: CDR1 MNHNS, CDR2 SASEGT. The CDR3 nucleotides read TGTGCCAGCAGTGAAGCTGACAGATCTCTCTACAATGAGCAGTTCTTC. Translated: CASSEADRSLYNEQFF.

V usage is TRBV5-6 and J usage is TRBJ2-2; tentatively, D is TRBD1 (5 bases). The V end lost 2 bases, the J end lost 1 base, and 6 bases lay between the germline ends. Per germline, CDR1 SGHDT and CDR2 YYEEEE. The CDR3 spans 14 residues. CDR3 nucleotide sequence: TGTGCCAGCAGCTTTGACAGGAACACCGGGGAGCTGTTTTTT. It specifies CASSFDRNTGELFF.

The chain combines TRBV6-1 with TRBJ2-7, with TRBD1 matching 8 bases. The CDR3 sequence is 14 residues long. Germline lookup yields CDR1 MNHNS and CDR2 SASEGT. Trimming cost V 4 bases and J 2 bases; bases outside gene matches: 4. CDR3 amino acids: CASSVRQGTYEQYF. CDR3 nucleotide sequence: TGTGCCAGCAGTGTTAGACAGGGGACCTACGAGCAGTACTTC.

The rearrangement joins TRBV29-1 to TRBJ1-4, with 10 bases that match TRBD1. CDR3 length equals 15 residues. CDR1 and CDR2 from the germline V gene are SQVTM and ANQGSEA. Trimming took 2 bases from V and 3 from J; bases not matched to a gene: 3. The CDR3 nucleotides read TGCAGCGTTGAACGTGGGACAGGGGCTAATGAAAAACTGTTTTTT. Its translation is CSVERGTGANEKLFF.

The chain combines TRBV5-6 with TRBJ1-2; D perhaps matches TRBD1 (5 bases). The germline V gene has CDR1 SGHDT and CDR2 YYEEEE. Deletions cut 3 bases from V and 6 bases from J, with 18 bases between. This CDR3 is 15 amino acids long. CDR3 residues: CASSYRSSGGDGYTF. The CDR3 DNA reads as TGTGCCAGCAGCTATCGTAGTTCGGGGGGAGATGGCTACACCTTC.

The chain has TRBV28 and TRBJ2-7; 7 bases align to TRBD2. The CDR3 extends over 16 amino acids. Germline V gives CDR1 MDHEN, CDR2 SYDVKM. Germline trimming cut 5 bases from V and 0 bases from J; bases unmatched to any gene: 10. DNA for the CDR3: TGTGCCAGCAGTCCTGCGCGGGGGAAGAGCTCCTACGAGCAGTACTTC. It specifies CASSPARGKSSYEQYF.

This clone was seen only once. The chain uses TRBV9 and TRBJ2-5; the match to TRBD2 covers 7 bases. With 2 bases clipped from V and 2 bases from J, the junction kept 9 bases outside the gene matches. Germline CDR1 reads SGDLS; CDR2 reads YYNGEE. This CDR3 contains 16 residues. Here the CDR3 reads CASSVDGAGVQETQYF. CDR3 in DNA: TGTGCCAGCAGCGTGGACGGGGCGGGGGTGCAAGAGACCCAGTACTTC.

V is TRBV5-1 and J is TRBJ2-5, with TRBD1 matching 10 bases. After removal of 2 bases from V and 4 bases from J, the junction contained 5 bases not matched to a gene. The CDR3 has 15 amino acids. CDR1 and CDR2 (germline): SGHRS, YFSETQ. The CDR3 nucleotides read TGCGCCAGCAGCTTACCGACAGGGGGCGGAGAGACCCAGTACTTC. Amino acid sequence: CASSLPTGGGETQYF.

This rearrangement joins TRBV5-1 to TRBJ2-1, with 9 positions matching TRBD2. The CDR3 sequence is 14 residues long. V dropped 0 bases and J dropped 5; count of bases not matched to a gene: 0. The germline gives CDR1 SGHRS, CDR2 YFSETQ. CDR3 DNA sequence: TGCGCCAGCAGCTTGGGACTAGCGGACAATGAGCAGTTCTTC. The encoded protein is CASSLGLADNEQFF.

This CDR3 reads CARGSGGQTNTEAFF. The CDR3 coding sequence is TGTGCCAGGGGGTCGGGCGGACAGACTAACACTGAAGCTTTCTTT. The chain is built from TRBV2 and TRBJ1-1; TRBD1 might be the D (6 bases). V lost 9 bases, J lost 2 bases, and 19 bases lay in between. The CDR3 runs to 15 residues. CDR1 SNHLY and CDR2 FYNNEI come from the germline V gene.

The rearrangement uses TRBV2 and TRBJ1-2; 7 bases align to TRBD1. Germline trimming cut 8 bases from V and 4 bases from J; bases unmatched to any gene: 7. CDR3 size: 13 residues. Germline CDR1 is SNHLY and CDR2 is FYNNEI. Here the CDR3 reads CASGEDRVYGYTF. The CDR3 bases are TGTGCCAGCGGGGAAGACAGGGTCTATGGCTACACCTTC.

V is TRBV7-3 and J is TRBJ1-4, with TRBD1 matching over 8 bases. Germline assignment: CDR1 SGHTA and CDR2 FQGTGA. V trimming: 1 base; J trimming: 3 bases; junction bases outside the gene matches: 16. The CDR3 totals 20 residues. The CDR3 DNA reads TGTGCCAGCAGCTTAATAGTTCCCGCGGACAGGGCTCTTCCTAATGAAAAACTGTTTTTT. This gives the protein CASSLIVPADRALPNEKLFF.

This chain links TRBV6-1 with TRBJ1-2; 9 bases line up with TRBD1. Trimming removed 5 bases from V and 8 bases from J; junction bases left unmatched: 12. Germline V gene sequence: CDR1 MNHNS, CDR2 SASEGT. CDR3 length equals 15 residues. CDR3 sequence reads: CASSLHAGTGKGYTF. CDR3 in DNA: TGTGCCAGCAGTCTTCACGCCGGGACAGGGAAAGGCTACACCTTC.

The genes are TRBV2 and TRBJ1-5, with 9 bases matching TRBD1. CDR3 length: 15 residues. V lost 6 bases, J lost 7 bases, and 10 bases stayed unmatched. CDR1 is SNHLY, CDR2 FYNNEI, per germline. The CDR3 nucleotides are TGTGCCAGCAGGGATACCGGGACAGGGATACAGCCCCAGCATTTT. Residues: CASRDTGTGIQPQHF.

The chain carries TRBV12-5 and TRBJ2-1, with D maybe TRBD1 (6 bases). The V end lost 3 bases, the J end lost 10 bases, and 13 bases lay between the germline ends. This CDR3 comprises 13 residues. Germline V gives CDR1 LGHNT, CDR2 FRNRAP. CDR3 residues: CASGFRLTGEQFF. DNA of the CDR3: TGTGCTAGTGGTTTCCGGTTAACAGGGGAGCAGTTCTTC. Variable domain in full (rest from reference TRBV12-5 and TRBJ2-1): DARVTQTPRHKVTEMGQEVTMRCQPILGHNTVFWYRQTMMQGLELLAYFRNRAPLDDSGMPKDRFSAEMPDATLATLKIQPSEPRDSAVYFCASGFRLTGEQFFGPGTRLTVL.

This chain connects TRBV4-1 to TRBJ1-1; D unresolved. The germline V and J ends were trimmed by 4 bases and 3 bases, with 15 bases remaining between them. The CDR3 has 15 amino acids. Germline CDR1 reads MGHRA; CDR2 reads YSYEKL. CDR3 coding DNA: TGCGCCAGCAGCCCACACCTATTCGGGGACACTGAAGCTTTCTTT. As protein: CASSPHLFGDTEAFF.

The V gene is TRBV4-1, the J gene TRBJ2-1; 8 bases align to TRBD2. Trimming removed 3 bases from V and 6 bases from J; junction bases left unmatched: 10. In germline, CDR1 is MGHRA, CDR2 YSYEKL. The CDR3 sequence is 16 residues long. This CDR3 reads CASSQAPGGSSNEQFF. For the CDR3, the DNA is TGCGCCAGCAGCCAGGCCCCGGGGGGGAGTAGCAATGAGCAGTTCTTC.

V and J are TRBV4-1 and TRBJ2-7; no clear D gene. The V end lost 0 bases, the J end lost 0 bases, and 6 bases lay between the germline ends. The CDR3 consists of 14 residues. The V gene's germline CDR1 is MGHRA and CDR2 YSYEKL. The CDR3 is CASSQESLSYEQYF. CDR3 coding DNA: TGCGCCAGCAGCCAAGAATCCCTCTCCTACGAGCAGTACTTC.

CDR3 in amino acids: CASSLAPTYEQYF. DNA of the CDR3: TGTGCCAGCAGTTTAGCCCCGACTTACGAGCAGTACTTC. The J gene is TRBJ2-7, the V gene TRBV27; D is undetermined. The germline gives CDR1 MNHEY, CDR2 SMNVEV (reference sequence). This CDR3 spans 13 amino acids. V was cut by 2 bases and J by 4 bases, with 9 bases left in between.

The V and J genes are TRBV2 and TRBJ2-1, with TRBD2 matching over 8 bases. The CDR3 consists of 14 residues. Per the germline V gene, CDR1 is SNHLY and CDR2 is FYNNEI. Trimming removed 10 bases from V and 5 bases from J; junction bases left unmatched: 10. CDR3 in DNA: TGTGCCATCATACGGGGACTAGGGAACAATGAGCAGTTCTTC. Amino acid sequence: CAIIRGLGNNEQFF.

This rearrangement joins TRBV11-3 to TRBJ2-1; D perhaps matches TRBD1 (6 bases). The germline V gene has CDR1 SGHNT and CDR2 YENEEA. Between the trimmed V and J ends, which lost 5 bases and 9 bases, there was a span of 29 bases. This CDR3 has 18 amino acids. CDR3 in amino acids: CASSGVRGPPTGFGEQFF. The CDR3 DNA reads TGTGCCAGCAGCGGGGTCCGAGGTCCTCCTACAGGGTTTGGTGAGCAGTTCTTC. The full variable domain, its missing parts supplied by reference TRBV11-3 and TRBJ2-1, is EAGVVQSPRYKIIEKKQPVAFWCNPISGHNTLYWYLQNLGQGPELLIRYENEEAVDDSQLPKDRFSAERLKGVDSTLKIQPAELGDSAVYLCASSGVRGPPTGFGEQFFGPGTRLTVL.

This sequence joins TRBV19 and TRBJ1-5; no definite D call. The CDR3 has 14 amino acids. V was pared by 1 base and J by 0 bases, with 4 bases between. CDR1 LNHDA and CDR2 SQIVND come from the germline V gene (reference sequence). CDR3 residues: CASSIVSSNQPQHF. The CDR3 DNA sequence: TGTGCCAGTAGTATAGTTAGTAGCAATCAGCCCCAGCATTTT.

On this clone itself: Other DNA sequences in this sample translate to the same CDR3. The J gene is TRBJ1-1, the V gene TRBV9; D gene ambiguous. The CDR3 length is 14 residues. Trimming took 0 bases from V and 1 from J, leaving 7 bases between them. The germline V gene encodes CDR1 SGDLS and CDR2 YYNGEE. The CDR3 DNA follows: TGTGCCAGCAGCGTAGGTGCAGGGAACACTGAAGCTTTCTTT. Translating gives CASSVGAGNTEAFF. The variable domain in full, completed from reference TRBV9 and TRBJ1-1, reads DSGVTQTPKHLITATGQRVTLRCSPRSGDLSVYWYQQSLDQGLQFLIQYYNGEERAKGNILERFSAQQFPDLHSELNLSSLELGDSALYFCASSVGAGNTEAFFGQGTRLTVV.

The gene calls are TRBV11-3 and TRBJ1-2; 8 bases line up with TRBD1. The CDR3 is 15 residues long. Losses at the gene ends were 3 bases for V and 5 bases for J; bases not matched to a gene: 8. Germline CDR1 reads SGHNT; CDR2 reads YENEEA. CDR3 loop: CASSFGDRPLYGYTF. For the CDR3, the DNA is TGTGCCAGCAGCTTTGGGGACAGGCCGCTTTATGGCTACACCTTC.

This chain uses TRBV19 with TRBJ2-1; 12 positions match TRBD2. CDR3 length: 15 residues. V was clipped by 2 bases and J by 11 bases; unmatched bases: 7. Germline CDR1 is LNHDA and CDR2 is SQIVND (reference sequence). The CDR3 loop is CASSISTSGSLKQFF. The CDR3, as DNA: TGTGCCAGTAGTATATCGACTAGCGGGAGTCTGAAGCAGTTCTTC. Using reference TRBV19 and TRBJ2-1 for the parts outside the CDR3, the full variable domain is DGGITQSPKYLFRKEGQNVTLSCEQNLNHDAMYWYRQDPGQGLRLIYYSQIVNDFQKGDIAEGYSVSREKKESFPLTVTSAQKNPTAFYLCASSISTSGSLKQFFGPGTRLTVL.

This chain joins TRBV5-6 and TRBJ1-1; 9 bases match TRBD1. J lost 0 bases, V lost 3 bases, and 6 bases had no gene match. This CDR3 region has 16 residues. CDR1 SGHDT and CDR2 YYEEEE come from the germline V gene. The CDR3 DNA is TGTGCCAGCAGCTCGACAGGGGGGGTTATGAACACTGAAGCTTTCTTT. Its protein is CASSSTGGVMNTEAFF.